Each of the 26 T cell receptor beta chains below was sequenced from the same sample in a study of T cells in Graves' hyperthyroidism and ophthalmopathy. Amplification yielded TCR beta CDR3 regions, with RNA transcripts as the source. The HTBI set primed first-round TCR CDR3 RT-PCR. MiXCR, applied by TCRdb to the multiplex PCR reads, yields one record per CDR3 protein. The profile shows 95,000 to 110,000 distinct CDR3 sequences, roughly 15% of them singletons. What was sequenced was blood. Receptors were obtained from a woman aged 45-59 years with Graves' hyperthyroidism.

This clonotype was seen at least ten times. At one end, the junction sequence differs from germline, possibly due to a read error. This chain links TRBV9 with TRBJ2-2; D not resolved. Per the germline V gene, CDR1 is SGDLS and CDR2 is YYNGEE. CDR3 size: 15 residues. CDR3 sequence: CAGSVGQVMTGELFF. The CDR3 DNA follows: TGTGCCGGCAGCGTAGGGCAGGTGATGACCGGGGAGCTGTTTTTT.

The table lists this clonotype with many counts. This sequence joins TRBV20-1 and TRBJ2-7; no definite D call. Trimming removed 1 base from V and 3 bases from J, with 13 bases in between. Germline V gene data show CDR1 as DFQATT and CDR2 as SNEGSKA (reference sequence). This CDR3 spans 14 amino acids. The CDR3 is CSARAMGFIYEQYF. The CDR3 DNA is TGCAGTGCTAGAGCGATGGGGTTCATCTACGAGCAGTACTTC.

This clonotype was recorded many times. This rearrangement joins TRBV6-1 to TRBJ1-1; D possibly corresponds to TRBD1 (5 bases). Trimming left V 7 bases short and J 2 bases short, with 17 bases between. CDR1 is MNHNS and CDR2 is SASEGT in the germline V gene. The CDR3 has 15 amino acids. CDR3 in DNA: TGTGCCAGCACCAGTAGGGCTGGGGGAAACACTGAAGCTTTCTTT. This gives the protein CASTSRAGGNTEAFF.

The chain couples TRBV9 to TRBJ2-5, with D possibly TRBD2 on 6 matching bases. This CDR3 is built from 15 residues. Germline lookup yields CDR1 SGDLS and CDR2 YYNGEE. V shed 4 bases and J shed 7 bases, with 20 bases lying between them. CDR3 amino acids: CASSPGTAITGTQYF. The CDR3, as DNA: TGTGCCAGCAGCCCTGGGACTGCCATCACGGGGACCCAGTACTTC.

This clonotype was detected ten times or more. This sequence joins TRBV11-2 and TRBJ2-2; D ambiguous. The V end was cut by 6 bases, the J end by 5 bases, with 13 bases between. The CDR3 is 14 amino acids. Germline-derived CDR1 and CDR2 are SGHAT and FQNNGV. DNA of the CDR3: TGTGCCAGCAGTTCGTCGTGGGATACCGGGGAGCTGTTTTTT. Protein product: CASSSSWDTGELFF.

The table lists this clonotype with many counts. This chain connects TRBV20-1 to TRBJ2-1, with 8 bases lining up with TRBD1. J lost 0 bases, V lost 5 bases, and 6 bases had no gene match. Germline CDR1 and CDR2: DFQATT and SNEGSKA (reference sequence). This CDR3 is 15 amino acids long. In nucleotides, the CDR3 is TGCAGTGCTGCAACCGGGACAGGCTCCTACAATGAGCAGTTCTTC. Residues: CSAATGTGSYNEQFF.

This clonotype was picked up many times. CDR3 DNA: TGTGCCAGTGGGACCCCTGTCCGCGCGAACACCGGGGAGCTGTTTTTT. Protein sequence: CASGTPVRANTGELFF. The chain is built from TRBV6-1 and TRBJ2-2, with D possibly called TRBD1 or TRBD2 (5 bases each). The CDR3 is 16 amino acids. Germline CDR1 MNHNS, CDR2 SASEGT. Trimming shortened V by 9 bases and J by 0 bases, and 17 bases separated the two germline ends.

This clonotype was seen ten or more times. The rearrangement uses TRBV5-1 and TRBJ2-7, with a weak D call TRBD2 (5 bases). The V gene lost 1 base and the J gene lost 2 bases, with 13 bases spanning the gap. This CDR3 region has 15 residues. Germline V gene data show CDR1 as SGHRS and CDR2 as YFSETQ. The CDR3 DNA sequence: TGCGCCAGCAGCTTGAATGCCGGGAACCCCTACGAGCAGTACTTC. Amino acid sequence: CASSLNAGNPYEQYF. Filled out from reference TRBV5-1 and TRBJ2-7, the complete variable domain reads KAGVTQTPRYLIKTRGQQVTLSCSPISGHRSVSWYQQTPGQGLQFLFEYFSETQRNKGNFPGRFSGRQFSNSRSEMNVSTLELGDSALYLCASSLNAGNPYEQYFGPGTRLTVT.

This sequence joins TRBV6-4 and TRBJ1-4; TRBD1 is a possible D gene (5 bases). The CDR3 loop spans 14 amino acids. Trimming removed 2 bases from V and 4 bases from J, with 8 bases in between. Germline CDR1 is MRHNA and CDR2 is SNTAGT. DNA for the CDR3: TGTGCCAGCAGTGACGGGACGGGTAATGAAAAACTGTTTTTT. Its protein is CASSDGTGNEKLFF.

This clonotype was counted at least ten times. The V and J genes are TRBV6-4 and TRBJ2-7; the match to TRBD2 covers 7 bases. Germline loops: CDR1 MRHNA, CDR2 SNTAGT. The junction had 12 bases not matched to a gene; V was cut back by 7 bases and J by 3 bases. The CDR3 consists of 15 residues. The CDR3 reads CASNDGRKTDYEQYV. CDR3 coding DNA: TGTGCCAGCAACGACGGGAGGAAAACCGACTACGAGCAGTACGTC.

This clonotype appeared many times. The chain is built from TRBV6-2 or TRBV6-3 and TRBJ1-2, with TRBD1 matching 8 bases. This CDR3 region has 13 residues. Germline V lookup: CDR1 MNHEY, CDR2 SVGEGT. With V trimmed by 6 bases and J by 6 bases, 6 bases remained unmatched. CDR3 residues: CASRWTGLNGYTF. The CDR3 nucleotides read TGTGCCAGCAGGTGGACAGGGTTGAATGGCTACACCTTC.

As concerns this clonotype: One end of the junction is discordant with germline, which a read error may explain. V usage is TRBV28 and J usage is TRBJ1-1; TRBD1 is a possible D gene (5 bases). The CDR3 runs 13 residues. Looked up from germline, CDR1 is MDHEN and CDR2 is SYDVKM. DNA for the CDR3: TGTGCCAGCGCGACAGACACTCACACTGAAGCTCTCTTT. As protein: CASATDTHTEALF.

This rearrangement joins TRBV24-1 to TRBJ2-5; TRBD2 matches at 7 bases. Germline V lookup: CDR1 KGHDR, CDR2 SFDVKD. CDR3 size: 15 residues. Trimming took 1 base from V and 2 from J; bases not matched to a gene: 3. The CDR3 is CATSDLSGDQETQYF. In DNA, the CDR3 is TGTGCCACCAGTGATTTAAGCGGGGATCAAGAGACCCAGTACTTC.

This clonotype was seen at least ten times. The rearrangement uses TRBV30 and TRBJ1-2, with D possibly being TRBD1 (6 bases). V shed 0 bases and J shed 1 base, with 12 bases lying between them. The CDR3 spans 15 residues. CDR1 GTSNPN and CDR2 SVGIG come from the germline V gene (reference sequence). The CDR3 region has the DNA TGTGCCTGGAGTGTAGGGACAAACCTTAACTATGGCTACACCTTC. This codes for CAWSVGTNLNYGYTF.

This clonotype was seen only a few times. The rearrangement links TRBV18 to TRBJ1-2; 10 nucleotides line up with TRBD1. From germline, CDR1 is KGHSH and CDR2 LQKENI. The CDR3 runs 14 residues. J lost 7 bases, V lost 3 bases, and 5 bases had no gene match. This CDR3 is CASSPGQGVAGYTF. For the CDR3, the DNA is TGTGCCAGCTCACCCGGACAGGGGGTGGCTGGCTACACCTTC.

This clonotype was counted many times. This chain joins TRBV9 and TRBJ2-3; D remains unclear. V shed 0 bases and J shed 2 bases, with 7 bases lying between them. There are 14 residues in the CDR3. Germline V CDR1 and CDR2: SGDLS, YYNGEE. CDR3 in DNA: TGTGCCAGCAGCGTAGTGGGAAACACAGATACGCAGTATTTT. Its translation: CASSVVGNTDTQYF.

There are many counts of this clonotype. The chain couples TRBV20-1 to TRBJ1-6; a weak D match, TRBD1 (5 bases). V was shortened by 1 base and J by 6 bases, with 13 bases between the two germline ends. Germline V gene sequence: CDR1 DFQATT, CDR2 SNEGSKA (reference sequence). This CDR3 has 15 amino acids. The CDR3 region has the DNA TGCAGTGCTAGAGTATCGGGACGGACTAATTCACCCCTCCACTTT. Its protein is CSARVSGRTNSPLHF.

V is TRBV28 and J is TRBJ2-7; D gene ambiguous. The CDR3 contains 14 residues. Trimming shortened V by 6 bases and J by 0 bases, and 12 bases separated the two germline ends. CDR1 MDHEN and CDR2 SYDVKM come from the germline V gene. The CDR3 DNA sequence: TGTGCCAGCAGCTTAGTGGACGACTCCTACGAGCAGTACTTC. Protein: CASSLVDDSYEQYF.

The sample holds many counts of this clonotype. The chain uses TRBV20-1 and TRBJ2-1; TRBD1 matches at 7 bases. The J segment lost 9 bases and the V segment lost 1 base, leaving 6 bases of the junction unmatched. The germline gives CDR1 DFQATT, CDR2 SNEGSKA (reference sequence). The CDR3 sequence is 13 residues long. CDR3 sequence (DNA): TGCAGTGCTAGAGTTCAGGGGGTTGTTGAGCAGTTCTTC. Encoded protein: CSARVQGVVEQFF.

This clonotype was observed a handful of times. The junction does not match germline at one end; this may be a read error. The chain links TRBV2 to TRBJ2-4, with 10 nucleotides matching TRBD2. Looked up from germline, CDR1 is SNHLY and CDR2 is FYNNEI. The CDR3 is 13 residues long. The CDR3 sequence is CASSVTSGIGKNF. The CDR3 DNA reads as TGTGCCAGCAGCGTAACTAGCGGGATTGGGAAAAACTTC.

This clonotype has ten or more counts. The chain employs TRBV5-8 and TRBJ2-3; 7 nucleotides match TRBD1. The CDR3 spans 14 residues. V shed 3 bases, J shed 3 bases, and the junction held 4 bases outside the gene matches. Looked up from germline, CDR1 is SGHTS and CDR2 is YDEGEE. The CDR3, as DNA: TGTGCCAGCAGCTCCCGACAGGGAACAGATACGCAGTATTTT. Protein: CASSSRQGTDTQYF.

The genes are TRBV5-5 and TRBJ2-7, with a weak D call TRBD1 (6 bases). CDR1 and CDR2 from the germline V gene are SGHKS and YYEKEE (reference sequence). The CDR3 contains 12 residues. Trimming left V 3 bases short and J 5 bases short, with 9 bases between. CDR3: CASSSGAHEQYF. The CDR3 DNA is TGTGCCAGCAGCTCAGGGGCGCACGAGCAGTACTTC. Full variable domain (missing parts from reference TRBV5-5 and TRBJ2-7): DAGVTQSPTHLIKTRGQQVTLRCSPISGHKSVSWYQQVLGQGPQFIFQYYEKEERGRGNFPDRFSARQFPNYSSELNVNALLLGDSALYLCASSSGAHEQYFGPGTRLTVT.

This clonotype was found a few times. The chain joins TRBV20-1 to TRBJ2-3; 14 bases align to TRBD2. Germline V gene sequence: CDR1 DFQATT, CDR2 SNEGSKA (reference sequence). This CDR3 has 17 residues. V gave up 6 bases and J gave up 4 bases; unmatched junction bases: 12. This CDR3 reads CSAPGTGTSGSSDTQYF. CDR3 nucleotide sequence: TGCAGTGCCCCCGGGACCGGGACTAGCGGGAGTTCAGATACGCAGTATTTT.

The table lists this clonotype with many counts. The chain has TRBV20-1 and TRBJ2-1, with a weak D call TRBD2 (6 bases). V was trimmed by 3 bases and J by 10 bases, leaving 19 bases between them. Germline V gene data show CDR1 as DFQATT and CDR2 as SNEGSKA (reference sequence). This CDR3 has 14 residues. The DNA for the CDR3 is TGCAGTGCTAGGTGGCCCCGCGAGGGAGGAGAGCAGTTCTTC. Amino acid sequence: CSARWPREGGEQFF.

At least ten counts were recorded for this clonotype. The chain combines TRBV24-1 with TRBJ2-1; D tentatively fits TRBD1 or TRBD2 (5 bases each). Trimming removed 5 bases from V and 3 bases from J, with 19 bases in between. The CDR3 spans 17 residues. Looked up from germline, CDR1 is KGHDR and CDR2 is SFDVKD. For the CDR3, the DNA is TGTGCCACCAGTGGCGGTAGTGTGGGGGTGCACTACAATGAGCAGTTCTTC. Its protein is CATSGGSVGVHYNEQFF.

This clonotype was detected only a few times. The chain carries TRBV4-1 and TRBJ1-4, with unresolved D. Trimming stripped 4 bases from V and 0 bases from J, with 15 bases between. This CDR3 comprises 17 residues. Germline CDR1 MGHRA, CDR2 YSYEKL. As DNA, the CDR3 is TGCGCCAGCAGCCGCAAGGGTTCCCGTGCAACTAATGAAAAACTGTTTTTT. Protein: CASSRKGSRATNEKLFF.